These 6 T cell receptor beta chains originate from one sample sequenced in a study of blood T cell repertoires in COVID-19. The protocol was immunoSEQ multiplex PCR, while the TCRdb copy is restricted to in-frame clones and leaves out a portion. The table lists about 160,000 clones, 82% of them singletons. Sequencing was done on a sample of peripheral blood. These receptors all stem from a middle-aged woman with COVID-19, enrolled during active disease.

This clone was seen a single time. The chain uses TRBV7-6 and TRBJ1-1; 9 nucleotides line up with TRBD1. CDR3 length: 15 residues. Unmatched junction bases numbered 9, after V lost 5 bases and J lost 5 bases. The germline CDR1 and CDR2 sequences are SGHVS and FNYEAQ. CDR3 nucleotide sequence: TGTGCCAGCAGCCCCATGACAGGGGGAAGGACTGAAGCTTTCTTT. Protein: CASSPMTGGRTEAFF. The full variable domain, in which reference TRBV7-6 and TRBJ1-1 provide the parts outside the CDR3, is GAGVSQSPRYKVTKRGQDVALRCDPISGHVSLYWYRQALGQGPEFLTYFNYEAQQDKSGLPNDRFSAERPEGSISTLTIQRTEQRDSAMYRCASSPMTGGRTEAFFGQGTRLTVV.

This clone was counted many times. This rearrangement joins TRBV5-4 to TRBJ1-6, with a tentative D call TRBD1 (5 bases). CDR1 is SGHNT, CDR2 YYREEE, per germline (reference sequence). Between the trimmed V and J ends, which lost 4 bases and 10 bases, there was a span of 15 bases. The CDR3 sequence is 14 residues long. CDR3 protein: CASSPLGGDSPLHF. Written as DNA, the CDR3 is TGTGCCAGCAGCCCCCTGGGGGGGGACTCACCCCTCCACTTT.

This clone has only one observation. V and J are TRBV5-4 and TRBJ2-1, with D perhaps matching TRBD2 (7 bases). The CDR3 consists of 15 residues. V gave up 1 base and J gave up 6 bases, with 14 bases separating them. In germline, CDR1 is SGHNT, CDR2 YYREEE (reference sequence). CDR3 DNA sequence: TGTGCCAGCAGCTTGACGTCAGGGGAGGGCAATGAGCAGTTCTTC. Translating it yields CASSLTSGEGNEQFF.

The genes are TRBV19 and TRBJ1-2; a possible D gene is TRBD1 (6 bases). Germline values: CDR1 LNHDA, CDR2 SQIVND (reference sequence). The CDR3 loop spans 13 amino acids. V was pared by 6 bases and J by 2 bases, with 10 bases between. CDR3 sequence reads: CASRPGANYGYTF. CDR3 coding DNA: TGTGCCAGTAGGCCAGGGGCAAACTATGGCTACACCTTC.

This clone was picked up one time. The CDR3 DNA reads as TGTGCCAGCAGCTCGTTGGACAGGGCCCGATACAATGAGCAGTTCTTC. Translated: CASSSLDRARYNEQFF. V and J are TRBV5-4 and TRBJ2-1; 8 bases map to TRBD1. The germline gives CDR1 SGHNT, CDR2 YYREEE (reference sequence). V shed 3 bases, J shed 4 bases, and the junction held 9 bases outside the gene matches. The CDR3 has 16 residues.

The chain carries TRBV6-5 and TRBJ2-2, with no clear D. CDR3 length equals 11 residues. CDR1 MNHEY and CDR2 SVGAGI come from the germline V gene. With 6 bases removed from V and 5 bases from J, the gap between germline ends came to 4 bases. The chain's CDR3 is CASSTTGELFF. Here the CDR3 DNA reads TGTGCCAGCAGCACAACCGGGGAGCTGTTTTTT.